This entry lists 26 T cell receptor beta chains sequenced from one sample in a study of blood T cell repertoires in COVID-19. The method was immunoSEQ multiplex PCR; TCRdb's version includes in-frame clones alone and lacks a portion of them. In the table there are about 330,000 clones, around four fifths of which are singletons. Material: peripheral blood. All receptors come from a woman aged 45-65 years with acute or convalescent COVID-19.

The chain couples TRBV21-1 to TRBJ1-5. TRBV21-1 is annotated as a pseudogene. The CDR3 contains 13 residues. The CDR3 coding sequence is TGTGCCAGGCTAGAGACTTACAATCAGCCCCAGCATTTT. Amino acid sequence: CARLETYNQPQHF.

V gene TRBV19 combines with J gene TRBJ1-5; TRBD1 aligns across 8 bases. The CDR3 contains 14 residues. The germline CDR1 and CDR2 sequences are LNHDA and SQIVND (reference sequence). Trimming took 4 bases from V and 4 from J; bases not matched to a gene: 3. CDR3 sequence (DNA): TGTGCCAGTAGTAGACAGGGGAAAAATCAGCCCCAGCATTTT. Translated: CASSRQGKNQPQHF.

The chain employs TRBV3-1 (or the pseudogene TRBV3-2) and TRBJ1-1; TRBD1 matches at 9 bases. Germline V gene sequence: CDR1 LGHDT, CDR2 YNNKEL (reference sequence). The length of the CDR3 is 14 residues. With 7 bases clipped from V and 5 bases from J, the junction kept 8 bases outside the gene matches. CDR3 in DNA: TGTGCCAGCACCCTACAGGGGGCACGAACTGAAGCTTTCTTT. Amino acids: CASTLQGARTEAFF.

Written as DNA, the CDR3 is TGTGCCAGTAGTATTAAGGGGAGCAATCAGCCCCAGCATTTT. It encodes CASSIKGSNQPQHF. The chain has TRBV19 and TRBJ1-5; TRBD1 might be the D (5 bases). Germline CDR1 reads LNHDA; CDR2 reads SQIVND (reference sequence). CDR3 length equals 14 residues. V was trimmed by 3 bases and J by 1 base, leaving 7 bases between them.

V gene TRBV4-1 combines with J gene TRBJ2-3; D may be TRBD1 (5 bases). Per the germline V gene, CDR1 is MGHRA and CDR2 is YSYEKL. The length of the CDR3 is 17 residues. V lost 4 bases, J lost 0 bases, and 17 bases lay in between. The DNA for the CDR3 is TGCGCCAGCAGCCCTTCTCCCCCCAGGGCTAGCACAGATACGCAGTATTTT. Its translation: CASSPSPPRASTDTQYF.

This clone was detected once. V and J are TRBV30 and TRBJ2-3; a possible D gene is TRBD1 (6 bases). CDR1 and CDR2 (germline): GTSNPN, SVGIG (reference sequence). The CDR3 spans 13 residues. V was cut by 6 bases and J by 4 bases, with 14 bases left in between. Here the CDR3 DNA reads TGTGCCTGCCACGAGGGGGTGTCAGATACGCAGTATTTT. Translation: CACHEGVSDTQYF.

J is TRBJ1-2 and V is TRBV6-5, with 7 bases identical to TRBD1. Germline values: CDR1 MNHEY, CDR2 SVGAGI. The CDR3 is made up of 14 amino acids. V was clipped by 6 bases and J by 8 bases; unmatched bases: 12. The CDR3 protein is CASRFRQGLLGYTF. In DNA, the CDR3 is TGTGCCAGCAGATTCCGACAGGGCCTCCTCGGCTACACCTTC.

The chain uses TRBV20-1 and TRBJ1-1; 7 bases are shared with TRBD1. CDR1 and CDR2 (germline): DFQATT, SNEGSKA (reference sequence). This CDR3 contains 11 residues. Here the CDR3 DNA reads TGCAGATTTTCAGGGGGCACTGAAGCTTTCTTT. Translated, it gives CRFSGGTEAFF.

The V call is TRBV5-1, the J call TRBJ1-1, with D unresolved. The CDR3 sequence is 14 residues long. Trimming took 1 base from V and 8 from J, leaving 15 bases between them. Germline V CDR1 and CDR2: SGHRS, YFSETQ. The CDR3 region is CASSLTAGDREAFF. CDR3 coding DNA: TGCGCCAGCAGCTTGACGGCGGGAGACCGAGAAGCTTTCTTT.

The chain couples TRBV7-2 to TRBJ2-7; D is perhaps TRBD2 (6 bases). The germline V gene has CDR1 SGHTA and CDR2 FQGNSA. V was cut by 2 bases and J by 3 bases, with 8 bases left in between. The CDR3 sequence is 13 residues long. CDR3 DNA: TGTGCCAGCAGCTTAATGCGGGACTACGAGCAGTACTTC. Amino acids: CASSLMRDYEQYF.

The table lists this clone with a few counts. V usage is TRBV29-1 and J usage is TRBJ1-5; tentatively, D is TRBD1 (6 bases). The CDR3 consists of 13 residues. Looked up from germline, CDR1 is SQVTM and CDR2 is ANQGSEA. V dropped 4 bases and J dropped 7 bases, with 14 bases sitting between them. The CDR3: CSVAQGLGQPQHF. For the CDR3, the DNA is TGCAGCGTTGCGCAGGGGCTAGGGCAGCCCCAGCATTTT.

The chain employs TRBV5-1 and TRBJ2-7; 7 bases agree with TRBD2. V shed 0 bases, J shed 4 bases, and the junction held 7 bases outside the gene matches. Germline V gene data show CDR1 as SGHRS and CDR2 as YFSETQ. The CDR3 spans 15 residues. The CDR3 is CASSLDPAGFYEQYF. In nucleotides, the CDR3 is TGCGCCAGCAGCTTGGATCCAGCGGGGTTTTACGAGCAGTACTTC.

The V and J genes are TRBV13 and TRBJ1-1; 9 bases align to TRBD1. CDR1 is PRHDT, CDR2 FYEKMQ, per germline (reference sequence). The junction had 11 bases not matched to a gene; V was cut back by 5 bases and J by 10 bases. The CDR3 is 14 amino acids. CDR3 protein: CASSPFRDRATAFF. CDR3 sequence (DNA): TGTGCCAGCAGCCCTTTCAGGGACAGGGCTACAGCTTTCTTT.

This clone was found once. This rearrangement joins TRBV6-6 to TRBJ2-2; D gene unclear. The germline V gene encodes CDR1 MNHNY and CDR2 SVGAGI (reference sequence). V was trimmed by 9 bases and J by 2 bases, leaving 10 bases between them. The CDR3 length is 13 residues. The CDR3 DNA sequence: TGTGCCAGTAAGACTGGAAACACCGGGGAGCTGTTTTTT. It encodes CASKTGNTGELFF.

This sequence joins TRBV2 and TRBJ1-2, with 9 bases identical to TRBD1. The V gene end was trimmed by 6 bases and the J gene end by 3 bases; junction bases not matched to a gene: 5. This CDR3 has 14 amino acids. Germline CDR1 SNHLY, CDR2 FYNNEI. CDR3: CASSPDRGDYGYTF. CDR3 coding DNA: TGTGCCAGCAGCCCAGACAGGGGGGACTATGGCTACACCTTC. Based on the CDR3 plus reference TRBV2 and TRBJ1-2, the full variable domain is EPEVTQTPSHQVTQMGQEVILRCVPISNHLYFYWYRQILGQKVEFLVSFYNNEISEKSEIFDDQFSVERPDGSNFTLKIRSTKLEDSAMYFCASSPDRGDYGYTFGSGTRLTVV.

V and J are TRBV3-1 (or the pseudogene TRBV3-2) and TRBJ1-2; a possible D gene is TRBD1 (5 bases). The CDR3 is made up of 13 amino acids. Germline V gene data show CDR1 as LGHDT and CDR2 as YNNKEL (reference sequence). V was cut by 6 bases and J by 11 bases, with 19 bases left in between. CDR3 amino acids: CASSFGSYRGYTF. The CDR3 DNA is TGTGCCAGCAGTTTCGGGTCCTACCGGGGGTACACCTTC.

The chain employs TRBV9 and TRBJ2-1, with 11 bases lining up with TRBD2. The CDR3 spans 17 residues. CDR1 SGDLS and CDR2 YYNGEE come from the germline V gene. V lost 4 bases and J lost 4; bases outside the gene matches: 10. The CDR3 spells CASSTRLLAGAYNEQFF. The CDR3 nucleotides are TGTGCCAGCAGCACGCGACTACTAGCGGGAGCATACAATGAGCAGTTCTTC.

The CDR3 sequence is CASSRDYEQYF. The CDR3 nucleotides read TGTGCCAGCAGCCGGGACTACGAGCAGTACTTC. The chain links TRBV5-4 to TRBJ2-7; D is perhaps TRBD2 (5 bases). CDR3 length: 11 residues. Germline CDR1 and CDR2: SGHNT and YYREEE (reference sequence). Trimming took 4 bases from V and 3 from J, leaving 5 bases between them.

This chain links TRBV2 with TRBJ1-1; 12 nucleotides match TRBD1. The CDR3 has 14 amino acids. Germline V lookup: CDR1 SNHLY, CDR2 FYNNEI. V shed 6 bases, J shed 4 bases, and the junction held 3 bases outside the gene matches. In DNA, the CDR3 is TGTGCCAGCAGGGGACAGGGGGCCGTCACTGAAGCTTTCTTT. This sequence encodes CASRGQGAVTEAFF.

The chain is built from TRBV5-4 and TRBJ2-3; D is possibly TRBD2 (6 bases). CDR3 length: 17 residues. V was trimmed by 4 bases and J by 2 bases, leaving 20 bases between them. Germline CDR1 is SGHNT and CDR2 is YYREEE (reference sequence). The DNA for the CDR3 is TGTGCCAGCAGCCACGGAGGTCGAGCGGGCAACACAGATACGCAGTATTTT. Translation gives CASSHGGRAGNTDTQYF.

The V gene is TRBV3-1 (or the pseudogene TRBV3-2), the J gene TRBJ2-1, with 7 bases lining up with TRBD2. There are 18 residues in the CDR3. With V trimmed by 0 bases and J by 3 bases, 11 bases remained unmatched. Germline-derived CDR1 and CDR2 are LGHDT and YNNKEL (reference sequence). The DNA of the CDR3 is TGTGCCAGCAGCCAAGATCGGGGGGTGGCCAAGGACTACAATGAGCAGTTCTTC. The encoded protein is CASSQDRGVAKDYNEQFF.

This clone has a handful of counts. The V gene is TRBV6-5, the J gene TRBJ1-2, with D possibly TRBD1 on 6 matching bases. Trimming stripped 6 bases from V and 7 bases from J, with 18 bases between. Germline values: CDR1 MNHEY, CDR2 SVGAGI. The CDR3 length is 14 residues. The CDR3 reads CASRRDTGPSGYTF. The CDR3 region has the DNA TGTGCCAGCAGAAGGGACACGGGTCCGAGTGGCTACACCTTC.

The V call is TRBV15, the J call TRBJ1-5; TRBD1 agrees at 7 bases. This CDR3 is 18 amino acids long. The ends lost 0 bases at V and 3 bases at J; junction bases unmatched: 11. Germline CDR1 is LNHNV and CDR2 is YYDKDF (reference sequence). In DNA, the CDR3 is TGTGCCACCAGCAGAGAGTTCGGTCGGGGACAGCTCAATCAGCCCCAGCATTTT. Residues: CATSREFGRGQLNQPQHF.

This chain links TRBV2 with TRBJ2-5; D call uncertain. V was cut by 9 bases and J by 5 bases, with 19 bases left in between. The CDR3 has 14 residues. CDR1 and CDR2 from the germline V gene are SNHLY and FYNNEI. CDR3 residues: CASKRSILIETQYF. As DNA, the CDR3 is TGTGCCAGTAAGAGATCAATTTTAATTGAGACCCAGTACTTC.

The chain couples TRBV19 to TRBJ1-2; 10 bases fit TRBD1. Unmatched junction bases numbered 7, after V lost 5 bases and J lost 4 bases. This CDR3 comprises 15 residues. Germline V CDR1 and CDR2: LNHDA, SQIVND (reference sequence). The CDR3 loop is CASSGGTGALYGYTF. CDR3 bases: TGTGCCAGTAGTGGAGGGACAGGGGCACTCTATGGCTACACCTTC.

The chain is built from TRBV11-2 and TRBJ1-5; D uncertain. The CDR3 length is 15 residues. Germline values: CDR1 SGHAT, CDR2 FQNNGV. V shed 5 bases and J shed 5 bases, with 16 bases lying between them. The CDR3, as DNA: TGTGCCAGCAGCCTGTGGGGAGCCGAGGATCAGCCCCAGCATTTT. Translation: CASSLWGAEDQPQHF. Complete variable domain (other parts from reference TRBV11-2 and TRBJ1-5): EAGVAQSPRYKIIEKRQSVAFWCNPISGHATLYWYQQILGQGPKLLIQFQNNGVVDDSQLPKDRFSAERLKGVDSTLKIQPAKLEDSAVYLCASSLWGAEDQPQHFGDGTRLSIL.